These T cell receptor beta chains were read from a single sample in a study of T cell responses to AZD1222 COVID-19 vaccine. The data were produced by immunoSEQ multiplex PCR, yet TCRdb's version contains in-frame clones alone and is incomplete. The top ten hold about 10% of the sample, which has 150,000 to 200,000 clones, approximately 92% seen once. Specimen: peripheral blood, collected on day 0 of AZD1222 vaccination. The receptors here all came from an adult in good health. Both conserved end residues are part of each CDR3. The D gene is left open where the match is weak.

-,TRBV3-1/TRBV3-2,TRBJ2-5,CASSQGPWTQYF,TGTGCCAGCAGCCAGGGACCTTGGACCCAGTACTTC
TRBD1,TRBV6-1,TRBJ2-2,CASSGRTGGVRDTGELFF,TGTGCCAGCAGTGGTAGGACAGGGGGCGTGAGAGACACCGGGGAGCTGTTTTTT
-,TRBV28,TRBJ1-1,CASRPDRNTEAFF,TGTGCCAGCAGGCCTGACAGGAACACTGAAGCTTTCTTT
-,TRBV15,TRBJ1-1,CATRRERSTEAFF,TGTGCCACCCGGAGGGAGAGGAGCACTGAAGCTTTCTTT
-,TRBV10-1,TRBJ1-3,CASSEFASGNTIYF,TGCGCCAGCAGTGAGTTCGCATCTGGAAACACCATATATTTT
-,TRBV7-4,TRBJ1-1,CASSLDPRGNTEAFF,TGTGCCAGCAGCTTAGATCCCAGGGGGAACACTGAAGCTTTCTTT
TRBD1,TRBV6-6,TRBJ1-2,CASSYSTGTYGYTF,TGTGCCAGCAGTTACTCGACAGGGACCTATGGCTACACCTTC
-,TRBV30,TRBJ1-1,CAWMLNTEAFF,TGTGCCTGGATGTTGAACACTGAAGCTTTCTTT
TRBD2,TRBV11-3,TRBJ2-3,CASSLGGSRADTQYF,TGTGCCAGCAGTTTAGGCGGGAGTCGCGCAGATACGCAGTATTTT
TRBD2,TRBV5-4,TRBJ2-2,CASSLRSGGGTGELFF,TGTGCCAGCAGCTTGCGGAGCGGGGGTGGCACCGGGGAGCTGTTTTTT
-,TRBV7-2,TRBJ1-2,CASSPTAYGYTF,TGTGCCAGCAGCCCGACAGCCTATGGCTACACCTTC
TRBD2,TRBV23-1,TRBJ2-1,CASSLPSGTSGYNEQFF,TGCGCCAGCAGCCTACCATCCGGGACTAGCGGCTACAATGAGCAGTTCTTC
-,TRBV25-1,TRBJ1-1,CASSPGGRGTEAFF,TGTGCCAGCAGCCCTGGGGGGAGGGGAACTGAAGCTTTCTTT
TRBD1,TRBV3-1/TRBV3-2,TRBJ2-5,CASSQRGQTQETQYF,TGTGCCAGCAGCCAACGGGGACAGACCCAAGAGACCCAGTACTTC
-,TRBV2,TRBJ1-5,CASSVGGNQPQHF,TGTGCCAGCAGTGTGGGTGGGAATCAGCCCCAGCATTTT
TRBD1,TRBV19,TRBJ1-1,CASSTRDRGRGTEAFF,TGTGCCAGTAGTACCCGGGACAGGGGTCGGGGCACTGAAGCTTTCTTT
-,TRBV11-2,TRBJ2-5,CASSRQRDRWIETQYF,TGTGCCAGCAGCCGGCAGCGGGACAGGTGGATAGAGACCCAGTACTTC
-,TRBV15,TRBJ2-7,CATSGRGDSYYEQYF,TGTGCCACCAGCGGCCGAGGAGACAGCTACTACGAGCAGTACTTC
-,TRBV2,TRBJ2-1,CATRGGRGNEQFF,TGTGCCACCCGGGGAGGTCGGGGCAATGAGCAGTTCTTC
TRBD1,TRBV19,TRBJ1-2,CASNRDRGSGGYTF,TGTGCCAGTAACCGGGACAGGGGCTCCGGTGGCTACACCTTC
-,TRBV9,TRBJ1-5,CASSLGYNQPQHF,TGTGCCAGCAGCCTGGGCTACAATCAGCCCCAGCATTTT
-,TRBV10-3,TRBJ2-1,CAISGEGAGNEQFF,TGTGCCATCAGTGGGGAGGGGGCAGGCAATGAGCAGTTCTTC
TRBD2,TRBV5-1,TRBJ2-1,CASSISGRLDNEQFF,TGCGCCAGCAGCATTAGCGGGAGACTTGACAATGAGCAGTTCTTC
-,TRBV7-2,TRBJ2-3,CASSLVSLTSTDTQYF,TGTGCCAGCAGCTTAGTTTCCCTCACTAGCACAGATACGCAGTATTTT
-,TRBV19,TRBJ1-1,CASHRWATGAGGTEAFF,TGTGCCAGTCACCGGTGGGCGACGGGGGCGGGAGGTACTGAAGCTTTCTTT
TRBD1,TRBV27,TRBJ2-5,CASSSWTGKIETQYF,TGTGCCAGCAGTTCCTGGACAGGGAAAATCGAGACCCAGTACTTC
TRBD1,TRBV15,TRBJ1-2,CATSDRGSGYGYTF,TGTGCCACCAGCGACAGGGGGAGCGGCTATGGCTACACCTTC